The rows below give T cell receptor delta chains drawn from one sample of a study of gamma-delta T cells after stem cell transplantation. TCRdb reapplied CATT to the RT-PCR reads. The table has more than 7,000 delta-chain clones, 14% to 15% seen once. The sample comprised gamma-delta T cells. The receptor set was obtained from a human donor. It is not recorded whose cells these are; they may come from a transplant donor. The CDR3 runs from the conserved cysteine through the conserved F or W. A D gene is named only where the DNA matches it firmly. Size is omitted from some rows. Given values are once, few, many or a class for expanded clones.

V: TRDV1; length: 26; D: TRDD3; size: -; J: TRDJ1; DNA: TGTGCTCTTGGGGAACGGGCTGGTTCTAGCGCTGGGGGATCTAGGCGCACCTCCCCGTACACCGATAAACTCATCTTT; CDR3: CALGERAGSSAGGSRRTSPYTDKLIF
V: TRDV2; length: 21; D: TRDD2; size: -; J: TRDJ1; DNA: TGTGCCTGCCTTCCTCGGGTCCTGAGATCGCTCGATAACCCGCCCGCCGATAAACTCATCTTT; CDR3: CACLPRVLRSLDNPPADKLIF
V: TRDV1; length: 23; D: TRDD3; size: medium-sized; J: TRDJ1; DNA: TGTGCTCTTGGGGAACTCTCTACTGGGGATTACTGGGGGATACAGGAGGACACCGATAAACTCATCTTT; CDR3: CALGELSTGDYWGIQEDTDKLIF
V: TRDV1; length: 15; D: -; size: few; J: TRDJ1; DNA: TGTGCTCTTGGGCCCGGTCCCGGGGTGACCGATAAGCTCATCTTT; CDR3: CALGPGPGVTDKLIF
V: TRDV2; length: 16; D: -; size: medium-sized; J: TRDJ1; DNA: TGTGCCTGTGACAGAGATACGCATCCGTACACCGATAAACTCATCTTT; CDR3: CACDRDTHPYTDKLIF
V: TRDV1; length: 20; D: TRDD3; size: -; J: TRDJ1; DNA: TGTGCTCCCCACCCCCCAGGGCCTAGCGACTGGGGGTCGGACACCGATAAACTCATCTTT; CDR3: CAPHPPGPSDWGSDTDKLIF
V: TRDV1; length: 17; D: TRDD3; size: medium-sized; J: TRDJ1; DNA: TGTGCTCTTGGGGAACGATTACGGGGATACTTGGTTGATAAACTCATCTTT; CDR3: CALGERLRGYLVDKLIF
V: TRDV3; length: 16; D: -; size: medium-sized; J: TRDJ1; DNA: TGTGCCTTCGCCCTCCTACGGGGGATGAACACCGATAAACTCATCTTT; CDR3: CAFALLRGMNTDKLIF
V: TRDV3; length: 19; D: -; size: -; J: TRDJ1; DNA: TGTGCCTTTAGGGGATTCCTACCCGAGTACTCGGGGATCGCCGATAAACTCATCTTT; CDR3: CAFRGFLPEYSGIADKLIF
V: TRDV2; length: 21; D: TRDD3; size: -; J: TRDJ3; DNA: TGTGCCTGTGACACCGCCCATACTGGGGGATACCCCTCCTGGGACACCCGACAGATGTTTTTC; CDR3: CACDTAHTGGYPSWDTRQMFF
V: TRDV2; length: 14; D: -; size: -; J: TRDJ1; DNA: TGTGCCTGTGACACTGGGGTGTTCACCGATAAACTCATCTTT; CDR3: CACDTGVFTDKLIF
V: TRDV1; length: 16; D: -; size: medium-sized; J: TRDJ1; DNA: TGTGCTCTTGGGGAAATCACCACCGCGTACACCGATAAACTCATCTTT; CDR3: CALGEITTAYTDKLIF
V: TRDV3; length: 18; D: TRDD3; size: few; J: TRDJ1; DNA: TGTGCCTTTAGTGGTTGGGGTACTGGGGGATACAGGACCGATAAACTCATCTTT; CDR3: CAFSGWGTGGYRTDKLIF
V: TRDV2; length: 18; D: -; size: medium-sized; J: TRDJ3; DNA: TGTGCCTGTGACACGGTGGGGGTCTTCTCCTGGGACACCCGACAGATGTTTTTC; CDR3: CACDTVGVFSWDTRQMFF
V: TRDV1; length: 25; D: TRDD3; size: few; J: TRDJ1; DNA: TGTGCTCTTGGGCCTCTGTCCTTCCAAGGGATCACATTTAGGCCCTGGGGGATTTACACCGATAAACTCATCTTT; CDR3: CALGPLSFQGITFRPWGIYTDKLIF
V: TRDV1; length: 22; D: TRDD3; size: few; J: TRDJ1; DNA: TGTGCTCTTGGGGAATTTACCCCGCCGCCCACTTGGGGGATACTTGGCGTGGGAGGCCTCATCTTT; CDR3: CALGEFTPPPTWGILGVGGLIF